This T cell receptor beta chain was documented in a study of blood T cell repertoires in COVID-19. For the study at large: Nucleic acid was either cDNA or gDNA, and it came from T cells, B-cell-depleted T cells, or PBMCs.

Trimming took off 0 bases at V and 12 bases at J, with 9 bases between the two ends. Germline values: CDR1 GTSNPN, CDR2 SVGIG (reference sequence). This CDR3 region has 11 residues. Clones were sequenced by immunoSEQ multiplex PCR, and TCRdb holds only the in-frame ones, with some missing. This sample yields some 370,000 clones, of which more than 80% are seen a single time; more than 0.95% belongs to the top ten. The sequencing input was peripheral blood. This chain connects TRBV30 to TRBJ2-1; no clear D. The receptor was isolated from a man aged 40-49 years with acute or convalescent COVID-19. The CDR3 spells CAWSVRRGQFF. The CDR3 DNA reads TGTGCCTGGAGTGTACGACGCGGGCAGTTCTTC.